These T cell receptor beta chains were read from a single sample in a study of shared clonotypes between healthy human individuals. TCRdb's copy holds only in-frame clones and misses some; the assay was immunoSEQ multiplex PCR. This sample has about 560,000 clones, with around 78% found just once. Material: PBMCs. The receptors here all came from a woman in her thirties or forties in good health. Some clones in this sample may be carry-over from other donors' samples. Each CDR3 is given with its conserved first and last residue. The D gene is left open where the match is weak. Size values are once, few and many counts, or a class for expanded clones, and some rows have none.

TRBJ1-1 | . | TRBD1 | TRBV30 | TGTGCCTGGGACAGGGGATTGAACACTGAAGCTTTCTTT | CAWDRGLNTEAFF
TRBJ2-7 | . | . | TRBV2 | TGTGCCAGCAGTGGAACAGCCTGGAGCTCCTACGAGCAGTACTTC | CASSGTAWSSYEQYF
TRBJ1-4 | . | TRBD1 | TRBV2 | TGTGCCAGCAGGGATCCCGACAGGGCGACTAATGAAAAACTGTTTTTT | CASRDPDRATNEKLFF
TRBJ2-1 | . | TRBD2 | TRBV5-1 | TGCGCCAGCAGCTTAGGAATACTAGCGGGAGCCAATGAGCAGTTCTTC | CASSLGILAGANEQFF
TRBJ1-6 | . | TRBD1 | TRBV4-2 | TGTGCCAGCAGCCAAGGAACCGGGACAGGGGCATCACCCCTCCACTTT | CASSQGTGTGASPLHF
TRBJ2-1 | . | TRBD1 | TRBV28 | TGTGCCAGCAGTTTAAGGGTTGGGCAGGGGGTTTACAATGAGCAGTTCTTC | CASSLRVGQGVYNEQFF
TRBJ2-3 | . | . | TRBV4-3 | TGCGCCAGCAGCCAAGATCGCTCGACCACAGATACGCAGTATTTT | CASSQDRSTTDTQYF
TRBJ2-1 | . | . | TRBV5-6 | TGTGCCAGCAGCTTTTTGAATGAGCAGTTCTTC | CASSFLNEQFF
TRBJ2-1 | once | TRBD2 | TRBV18 | TGTGCCAGCTCACCAGGGACTAGCGGGGGGGGTGAGCAGTTCTTC | CASSPGTSGGGEQFF
TRBJ1-2 | . | . | TRBV9 | TGTGCCAGCAGCTCAAACAGCCGAGGCTACACCTTC | CASSSNSRGYTF
TRBJ2-1 | few | . | TRBV29-1 | TGCAGCGTTGAAAGGGACCGAAGCTACAATGAGCAGTTCTTC | CSVERDRSYNEQFF
TRBJ2-7 | . | . | TRBV7-2 | TGTGCCAGCAGCCCGCAGCCGGCCTCCTACGAGCAGTACTTC | CASSPQPASYEQYF
TRBJ2-1 | . | TRBD2 | TRBV30 | TGCGCCTGGAGTTGGGGGGGTGAGCAGTTCTTC | CAWSWGGEQFF
TRBJ1-2 | few | . | TRBV30 | TGTGCCTGGACCCCGACAGGCTATGGCTACACCTTC | CAWTPTGYGYTF
TRBJ2-7 | many | . | TRBV6-1 | TGTGCCAGCAGCCCGACAGGGGAGGGCTCCTACGAGCAGTACTTC | CASSPTGEGSYEQYF
TRBJ1-3 | . | . | TRBV5-6 | TGTGCCAGCAGCTTTAGTGTTGGAAACACCATATATTTT | CASSFSVGNTIYF
TRBJ2-7 | . | TRBD2 | TRBV7-9 | TGTGCCAGCCAGCGGGAGCCAACCTACGAGCAGTACTTC | CASQREPTYEQYF